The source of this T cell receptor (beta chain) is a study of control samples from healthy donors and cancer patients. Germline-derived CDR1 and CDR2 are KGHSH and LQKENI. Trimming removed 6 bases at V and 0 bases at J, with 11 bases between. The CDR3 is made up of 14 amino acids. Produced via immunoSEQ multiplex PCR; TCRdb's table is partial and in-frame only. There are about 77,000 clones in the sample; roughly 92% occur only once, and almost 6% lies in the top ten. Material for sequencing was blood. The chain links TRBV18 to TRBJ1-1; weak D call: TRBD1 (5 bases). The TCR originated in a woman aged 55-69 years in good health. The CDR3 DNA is TGTGCCAGCTCGCCAGCAGGGTTGAACACTGAAGCTTTCTTT. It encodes CASSPAGLNTEAFF. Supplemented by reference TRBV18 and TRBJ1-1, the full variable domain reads NAGVMQNPRHLVRRRGQEARLRCSPMKGHSHVYWYRQLPEEGLKFMVYLQKENIIDESGMPKERFSAEFPKEGPSILRIQQVVRGDSAAYFCASSPAGLNTEAFFGQGTRLTVV.